This T cell receptor (beta chain) came from a study of shared clonotypes between healthy human individuals. Replicate sorted-subset PCRs were loaded with around 210 ng DNA, tens of thousands of T cell genomes. Profiling relied on immunoSEQ multiplex PCR, and the TCRdb table lists in-frame clones only, not all of them. The table lists millions of clones, 90% to 95% of them singletons. Details on this clone: The antigen is undetermined.

Findings and caveats of the study: There were few donors, and this limited the genetic and exposure-history diversity represented. Generally, naive subsets came out with larger estimated richness than memory subsets.

The CDR3 has 11 residues. The germline V gene encodes CDR1 MNHEY and CDR2 SVGAGI. V dropped 6 bases and J dropped 7 bases, with 6 bases sitting between them. The study separated CD4+ cells into CD45RA+ naive and CD45RA-negative memory subsets. The rearrangement joins TRBV6-5 to TRBJ2-2; tentatively, D is TRBD1 (6 bases). The sequence derives from a man younger than 35 in good health. Some clones in this sample may be carry-over from other donors' samples. Sequencing was done on a sample of naive CD4+ T cells from PBMCs. The subset here: CD45RA+ positively selected. The CDR3 nucleotides are TGTGCCAGCAGACAGGGCGGGGAGCTGTTTTTT. It encodes CASRQGGELFF.